The sequence of this T cell receptor (beta chain) was determined in a study of cytomegalovirus exposure and HLA in healthy donors. Study-level findings and limits: When a later analysis was performed, an Asian-associated ancestry cluster reportedly had fewer N-insertions than the roughly 690-donor mean. A later analysis linked 15,000 to 20,000 TCR beta sequences to HLA alleles at 0.05 false discovery rate.

The PCR ran on 60 Vbeta and 13 Jbeta primers. Original data processing: In a later analysis, of roughly 73 million unique beta chains, 9 million to 11 million appeared in at least two donors. Profiling relied on immunoSEQ multiplex PCR, and the TCRdb table lists in-frame clones only, not all of them. V and J calls and clone size come straight from that table; D and trimming were deduced from the DNA. The repertoire has just over 150,000 clones, over 60% of them found once; the top ten carry just under 1%. As concerns this clone: The antigen remains unidentified.

The V and J ends lost 4 bases and 0 bases respectively, with 7 bases between them. Germline CDR1 SNHLY, CDR2 FYNNEI. This CDR3 spans 14 amino acids. The chain combines TRBV2 with TRBJ1-3; no firm D call. The sequenced sample was PBMCs. The TCR was taken from a woman between 45 and 65 years old in good health and CMV-seropositive. The DNA of the CDR3 is TGTGCCAGCAGTGCGGAGAGCTCTGGAAACACCATATATTTT. This sequence encodes CASSAESSGNTIYF.